The 5 T cell receptor beta chains presented below share a single source sample, sequenced in a study of a mutant IDH1 vaccine in newly diagnosed glioma (dated by TCRdb to the early 2020s). Read against the paper, the sample's time point label means: week 47, end of study. Every vaccine dose consisted of 300 ug of a 20-mer mutant IDH1 peptide in Montanide, administered subcutaneously together with topical imiquimod. These receptors have no identified antigens. Library construction relied on the immunoSEQ multiplex PCR assay. TCRdb limited this immuneACCESS table to in-frame rearrangements with V and J called. A share of clones is missing; checked studies link under half to unresolved V genes, and the rest is unexplained. The sample table shows 30,000 to 40,000 clones, and more than 80% are seen once. About 5.2% of the sample belongs to the ten largest clones. The starting material was PBMCs, obtained from a glioma patient whose treatment included an IDH1 peptide vaccine. These receptor sequences come from a woman aged 35 to 49 with glioma.

CDR3 sequence: CASSVGTEAFF. The CDR3 DNA reads TGTGCCAGCAGTGTTGGGACTGAAGCTTTCTTT. The chain recombines TRBV25-1 with TRBJ1-1; D remains ambiguous. From germline, CDR1 is MGHDK and CDR2 SYGVNS. Between the trimmed V and J ends, which lost 4 bases and 5 bases, there was a span of 5 bases. The CDR3 loop spans 11 amino acids.

This chain uses TRBV5-4 with TRBJ2-3; D is unresolved. V lost 0 bases, J lost 1 base, and 9 bases lay in between. Germline CDR1 is SGHNT and CDR2 is YYREEE (reference sequence). CDR3 length equals 15 residues. In DNA, the CDR3 is TGTGCCAGCAGCTTGGCCGGAGCCGGCACAGATACGCAGTATTTT. Translated: CASSLAGAGTDTQYF.

This clone was recorded once. The chain combines TRBV7-8 with TRBJ1-2; no definite D call. The germline V gene encodes CDR1 SGHVS and CDR2 FQNEAQ. The CDR3 runs to 15 residues. V lost 1 base and J lost 6, with 15 bases in between. Written as DNA, the CDR3 is TGTGCCAGCAGCTTAGGTGTAGTCGGGAACCATGGCTACACCTTC. This sequence encodes CASSLGVVGNHGYTF.

The rearrangement joins TRBV5-1 to TRBJ2-7; D gene ambiguous. This CDR3 is built from 14 residues. CDR1 and CDR2 (germline): SGHRS, YFSETQ. The V gene lost 2 bases and the J gene lost 0 bases, with 9 bases spanning the gap. CDR3 nucleotide sequence: TGCGCCAGCAGCTTTGGTGATGCCTCCTACGAGCAGTACTTC. Protein sequence: CASSFGDASYEQYF.

This sequence joins TRBV19 and TRBJ1-6, with 8 positions matching TRBD1. Per germline, CDR1 LNHDA and CDR2 SQIVND (reference sequence). The CDR3 spans 18 residues. Unmatched junction bases numbered 11, after V lost 5 bases and J lost 2 bases. The CDR3 nucleotides read TGTGCCAGTAGTTCCTCCGGAGGGACAGGCGCCTATAATTCACCCCTCCACTTT. Translation: CASSSSGGTGAYNSPLHF.